Sequencing of this T cell receptor beta chain was carried out in a study of OX40 agonist ivuxolimab in advanced cancers. Study-level results: Clonal expansion was seen in CD4+ and CD8+ blood T cells by week 6 at 0.1 to 3.0 mg/kg. Partial responders dosed at 0.1-3.0 mg/kg displayed clonal expansion ranking among the lowest.

Sequencing was performed with immunoSEQ multiplex PCR; in TCRdb, only in-frame clones are kept and a portion is missing. The table records 94,000 or so clones, roughly 84% of them present only once. A few counts support this clone. What it binds is unknown. The CDR3 extends over 12 amino acids. CDR1 and CDR2 from the germline V gene are SGHTA and FQGTGA. The trim removed 3 bases at V and 6 bases at J, leaving 0 bases unmatched. Sequencing used CD4+ or CD8+ T cells sorted from blood, obtained in a trial of the OX40 agonist ivuxolimab. The V and J genes are TRBV7-3 and TRBJ2-3; 7 positions agree with TRBD1. The clonotype comes from an adult with an advanced solid tumor such as melanoma, head and neck, liver or kidney cancer. DNA for the CDR3: TGTGCCAGCAGCTTGACAGGGGATACGCAGTATTTT. It codes for CASSLTGDTQYF.